This T cell receptor (beta chain) was identified during a study of T cell responses to AZD1222 COVID-19 vaccine. In the case of this clone: Its antigen remains unidentified.

This CDR3 region has 16 residues. Per germline, CDR1 LGHNA and CDR2 YSLEER. V lost 0 bases, J lost 2 bases, and 13 bases lay in between. Whole-study results and caveats: Females made up more of the donors, who were largely white British, and clonal diversity may have come out too low. Spike-spanning, vaccine-associated CD4 TCRs were dominant at 160-218 and 743-854.

The repertoire was sequenced with immunoSEQ multiplex PCR; TCRdb's copy has only in-frame clones and lacks some. Seen in this sample are about 140,000 clones; the ten most common clones hold roughly 2%. The chain couples TRBV4-3 to TRBJ1-2, with unresolved D. This sequence originates from an adult in good health. Sequenced input: peripheral blood. CDR3: CASSQDRAGRNYGYTF. The CDR3 bases are TGCGCCAGCAGCCAAGATCGTGCAGGAAGAAACTATGGCTACACCTTC.